The subject of this entry is one TCR beta chain. Its antigen is undetermined. V was shortened by 2 bases and J by 2 bases, with 4 bases between the two germline ends. CDR1 is MNHNS and CDR2 is SASEGT in the germline V gene. CDR3 length equals 13 residues. The protocol was immunoSEQ multiplex PCR, while the TCRdb copy is restricted to in-frame clones and leaves out a portion. The sample records tens of thousands of clones, roughly 90% being singletons. These data come from a study of lymphopenia after photon versus proton radiotherapy. General observations from the study: After the lymphocyte nadir, photon-treated repertoires showed oligoclonal expansion, especially of CD8+ Temra cells.

This receptor was identified in a woman aged 40 to 50 with cholangiocarcinoma. The sequenced sample was peripheral blood, obtained from a patient treated with photon-based radiotherapy. V is TRBV6-1 and J is TRBJ1-5; D not resolved. For the CDR3, the DNA is TGTGCCAGCAGTGAATTCCGCAATCAGCCCCAGCATTTT. Protein product: CASSEFRNQPQHF.